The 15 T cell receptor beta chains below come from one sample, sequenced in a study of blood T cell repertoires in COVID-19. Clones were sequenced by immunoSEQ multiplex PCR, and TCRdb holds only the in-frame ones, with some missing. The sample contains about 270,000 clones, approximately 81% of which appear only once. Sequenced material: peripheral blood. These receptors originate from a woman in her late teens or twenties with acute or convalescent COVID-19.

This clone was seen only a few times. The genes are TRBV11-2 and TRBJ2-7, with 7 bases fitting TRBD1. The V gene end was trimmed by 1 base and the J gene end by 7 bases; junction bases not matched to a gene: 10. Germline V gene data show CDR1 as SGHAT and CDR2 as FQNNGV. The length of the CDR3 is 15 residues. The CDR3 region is CASSLVLDRTLEQYF. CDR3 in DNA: TGTGCCAGCAGCTTAGTTCTGGACAGGACCCTTGAGCAGTACTTC.

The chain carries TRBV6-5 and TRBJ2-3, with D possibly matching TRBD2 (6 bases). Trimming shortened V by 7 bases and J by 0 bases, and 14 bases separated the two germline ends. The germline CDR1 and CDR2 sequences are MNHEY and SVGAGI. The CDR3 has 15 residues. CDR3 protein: CASKVSGYSTDTQYF. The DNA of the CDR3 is TGTGCCAGCAAAGTTAGCGGATATAGCACAGATACGCAGTATTTT.

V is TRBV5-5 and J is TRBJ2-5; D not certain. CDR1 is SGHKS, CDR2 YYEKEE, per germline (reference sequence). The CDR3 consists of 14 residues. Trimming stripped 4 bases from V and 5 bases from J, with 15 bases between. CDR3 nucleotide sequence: TGTGCCAGCAGCATGCGACAACCCCAGGAGACCCAGTACTTC. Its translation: CASSMRQPQETQYF.

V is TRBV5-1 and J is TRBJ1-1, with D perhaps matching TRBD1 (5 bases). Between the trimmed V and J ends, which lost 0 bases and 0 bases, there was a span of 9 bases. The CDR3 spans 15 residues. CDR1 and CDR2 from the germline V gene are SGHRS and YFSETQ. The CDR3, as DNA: TGCGCCAGCAGCTTGGCAGGGCGGTTGAACACTGAAGCTTTCTTT. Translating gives CASSLAGRLNTEAFF.

The CDR3 protein is CASSLWAGYSYNEQFF. The CDR3 DNA reads as TGTGCCAGCAGTTTATGGGCGGGGTACTCCTACAATGAGCAGTTCTTC. The chain is built from TRBV28 and TRBJ2-1, with a weak D call TRBD2 (6 bases). V shed 0 bases and J shed 0 bases, with 9 bases lying between them. Germline loops: CDR1 MDHEN, CDR2 SYDVKM. The CDR3 is 16 residues long.

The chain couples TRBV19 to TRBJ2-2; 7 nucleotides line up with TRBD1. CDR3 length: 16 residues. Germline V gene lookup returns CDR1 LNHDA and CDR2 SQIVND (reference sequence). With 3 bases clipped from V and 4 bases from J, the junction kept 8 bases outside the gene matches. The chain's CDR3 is CASSITRGILTGELFF. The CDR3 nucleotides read TGTGCCAGTAGTATTACCAGGGGGATCCTCACCGGGGAGCTGTTTTTT.

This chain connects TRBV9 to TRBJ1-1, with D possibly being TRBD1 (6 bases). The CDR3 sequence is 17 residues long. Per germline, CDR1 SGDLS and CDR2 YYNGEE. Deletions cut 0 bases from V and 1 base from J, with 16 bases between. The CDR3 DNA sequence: TGTGCCAGCAGCGTAGAGGGGGGGCCCACACAGAACACTGAAGCTTTCTTT. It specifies CASSVEGGPTQNTEAFF.

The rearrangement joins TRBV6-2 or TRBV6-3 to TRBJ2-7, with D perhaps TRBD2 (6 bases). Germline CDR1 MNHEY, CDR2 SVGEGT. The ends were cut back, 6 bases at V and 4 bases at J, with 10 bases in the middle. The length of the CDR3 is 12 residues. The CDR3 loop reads CASSLRGYEQYF. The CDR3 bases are TGTGCCAGCAGCCTCCGGGGGTACGAGCAGTACTTC.

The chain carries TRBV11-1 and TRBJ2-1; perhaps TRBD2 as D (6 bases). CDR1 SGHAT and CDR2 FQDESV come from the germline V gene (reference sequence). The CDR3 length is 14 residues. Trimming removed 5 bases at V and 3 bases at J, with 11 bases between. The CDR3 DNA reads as TGTGCCAGCAGCCCGGGACTGGACTACAATGAGCAGTTCTTC. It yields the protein CASSPGLDYNEQFF.

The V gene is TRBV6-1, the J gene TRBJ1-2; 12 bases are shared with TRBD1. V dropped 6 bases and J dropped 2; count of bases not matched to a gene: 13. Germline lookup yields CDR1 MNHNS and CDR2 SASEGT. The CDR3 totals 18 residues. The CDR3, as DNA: TGTGCCAGCAGGGAAACTCCGGGACAGGGGGCAGGCAACTATGGCTACACCTTC. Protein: CASRETPGQGAGNYGYTF.

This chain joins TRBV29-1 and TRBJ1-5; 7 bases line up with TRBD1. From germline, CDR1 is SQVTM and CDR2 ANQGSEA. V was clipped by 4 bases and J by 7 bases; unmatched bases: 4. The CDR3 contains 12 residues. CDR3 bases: TGCAGCGTTGCATCAGGGGGACAGCCCCAGCATTTT. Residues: CSVASGGQPQHF.

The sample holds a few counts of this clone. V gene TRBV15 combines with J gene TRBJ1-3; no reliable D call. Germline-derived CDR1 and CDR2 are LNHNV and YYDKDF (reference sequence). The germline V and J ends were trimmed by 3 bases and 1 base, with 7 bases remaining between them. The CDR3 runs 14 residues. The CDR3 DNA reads TGTGCCACCAGCAGGGAACAGTCTGGAAACACCATATATTTT. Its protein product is CATSREQSGNTIYF.

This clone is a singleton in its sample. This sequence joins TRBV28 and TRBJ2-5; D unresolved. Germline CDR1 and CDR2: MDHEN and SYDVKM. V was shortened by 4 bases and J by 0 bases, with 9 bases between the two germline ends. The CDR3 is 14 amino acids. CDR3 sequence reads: CASSSSAYQETQYF. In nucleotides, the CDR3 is TGTGCCAGCAGTTCTTCAGCGTACCAAGAGACCCAGTACTTC. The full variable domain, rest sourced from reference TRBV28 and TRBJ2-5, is DVKVTQSSRYLVKRTGEKVFLECVQDMDHENMFWYRQDPGLGLRLIYFSYDVKMKEKGDIPEGYSVSREKKERFSLILESASTNQTSMYLCASSSSAYQETQYFGPGTRLLVL.

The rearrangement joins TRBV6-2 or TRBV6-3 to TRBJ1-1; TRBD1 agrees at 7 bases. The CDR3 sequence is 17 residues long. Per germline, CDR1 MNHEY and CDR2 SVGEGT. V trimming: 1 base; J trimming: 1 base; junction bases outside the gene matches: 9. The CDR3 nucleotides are TGTGCCAGCAGTTACTACGGCGGGGACAGAGGGAACACTGAAGCTTTCTTT. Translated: CASSYYGGDRGNTEAFF.

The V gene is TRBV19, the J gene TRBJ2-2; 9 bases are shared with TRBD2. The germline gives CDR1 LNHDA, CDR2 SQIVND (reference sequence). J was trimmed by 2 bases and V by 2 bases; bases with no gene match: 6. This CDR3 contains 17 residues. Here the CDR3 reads CASSIMGLAGNTGELFF. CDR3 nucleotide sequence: TGTGCCAGTAGTATAATGGGCCTAGCGGGAAACACCGGGGAGCTGTTTTTT.